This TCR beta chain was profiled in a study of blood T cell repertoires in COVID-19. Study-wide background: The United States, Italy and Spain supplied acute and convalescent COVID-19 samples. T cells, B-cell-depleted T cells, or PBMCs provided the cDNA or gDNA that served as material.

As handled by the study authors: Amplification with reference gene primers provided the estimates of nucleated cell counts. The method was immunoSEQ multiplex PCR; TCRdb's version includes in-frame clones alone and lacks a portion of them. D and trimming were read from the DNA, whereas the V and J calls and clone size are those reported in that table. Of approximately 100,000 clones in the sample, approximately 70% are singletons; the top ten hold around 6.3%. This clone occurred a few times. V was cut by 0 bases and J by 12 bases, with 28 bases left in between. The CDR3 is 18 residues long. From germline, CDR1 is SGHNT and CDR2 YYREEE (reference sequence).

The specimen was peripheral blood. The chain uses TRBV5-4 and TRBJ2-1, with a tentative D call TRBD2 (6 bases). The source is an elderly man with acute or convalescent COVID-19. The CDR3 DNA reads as TGTGCCAGCAGCTTGGGGGATAGCGGAAAGAGGATAAGTCGTGGGCAGTTCTTC. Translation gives CASSLGDSGKRISRGQFF.